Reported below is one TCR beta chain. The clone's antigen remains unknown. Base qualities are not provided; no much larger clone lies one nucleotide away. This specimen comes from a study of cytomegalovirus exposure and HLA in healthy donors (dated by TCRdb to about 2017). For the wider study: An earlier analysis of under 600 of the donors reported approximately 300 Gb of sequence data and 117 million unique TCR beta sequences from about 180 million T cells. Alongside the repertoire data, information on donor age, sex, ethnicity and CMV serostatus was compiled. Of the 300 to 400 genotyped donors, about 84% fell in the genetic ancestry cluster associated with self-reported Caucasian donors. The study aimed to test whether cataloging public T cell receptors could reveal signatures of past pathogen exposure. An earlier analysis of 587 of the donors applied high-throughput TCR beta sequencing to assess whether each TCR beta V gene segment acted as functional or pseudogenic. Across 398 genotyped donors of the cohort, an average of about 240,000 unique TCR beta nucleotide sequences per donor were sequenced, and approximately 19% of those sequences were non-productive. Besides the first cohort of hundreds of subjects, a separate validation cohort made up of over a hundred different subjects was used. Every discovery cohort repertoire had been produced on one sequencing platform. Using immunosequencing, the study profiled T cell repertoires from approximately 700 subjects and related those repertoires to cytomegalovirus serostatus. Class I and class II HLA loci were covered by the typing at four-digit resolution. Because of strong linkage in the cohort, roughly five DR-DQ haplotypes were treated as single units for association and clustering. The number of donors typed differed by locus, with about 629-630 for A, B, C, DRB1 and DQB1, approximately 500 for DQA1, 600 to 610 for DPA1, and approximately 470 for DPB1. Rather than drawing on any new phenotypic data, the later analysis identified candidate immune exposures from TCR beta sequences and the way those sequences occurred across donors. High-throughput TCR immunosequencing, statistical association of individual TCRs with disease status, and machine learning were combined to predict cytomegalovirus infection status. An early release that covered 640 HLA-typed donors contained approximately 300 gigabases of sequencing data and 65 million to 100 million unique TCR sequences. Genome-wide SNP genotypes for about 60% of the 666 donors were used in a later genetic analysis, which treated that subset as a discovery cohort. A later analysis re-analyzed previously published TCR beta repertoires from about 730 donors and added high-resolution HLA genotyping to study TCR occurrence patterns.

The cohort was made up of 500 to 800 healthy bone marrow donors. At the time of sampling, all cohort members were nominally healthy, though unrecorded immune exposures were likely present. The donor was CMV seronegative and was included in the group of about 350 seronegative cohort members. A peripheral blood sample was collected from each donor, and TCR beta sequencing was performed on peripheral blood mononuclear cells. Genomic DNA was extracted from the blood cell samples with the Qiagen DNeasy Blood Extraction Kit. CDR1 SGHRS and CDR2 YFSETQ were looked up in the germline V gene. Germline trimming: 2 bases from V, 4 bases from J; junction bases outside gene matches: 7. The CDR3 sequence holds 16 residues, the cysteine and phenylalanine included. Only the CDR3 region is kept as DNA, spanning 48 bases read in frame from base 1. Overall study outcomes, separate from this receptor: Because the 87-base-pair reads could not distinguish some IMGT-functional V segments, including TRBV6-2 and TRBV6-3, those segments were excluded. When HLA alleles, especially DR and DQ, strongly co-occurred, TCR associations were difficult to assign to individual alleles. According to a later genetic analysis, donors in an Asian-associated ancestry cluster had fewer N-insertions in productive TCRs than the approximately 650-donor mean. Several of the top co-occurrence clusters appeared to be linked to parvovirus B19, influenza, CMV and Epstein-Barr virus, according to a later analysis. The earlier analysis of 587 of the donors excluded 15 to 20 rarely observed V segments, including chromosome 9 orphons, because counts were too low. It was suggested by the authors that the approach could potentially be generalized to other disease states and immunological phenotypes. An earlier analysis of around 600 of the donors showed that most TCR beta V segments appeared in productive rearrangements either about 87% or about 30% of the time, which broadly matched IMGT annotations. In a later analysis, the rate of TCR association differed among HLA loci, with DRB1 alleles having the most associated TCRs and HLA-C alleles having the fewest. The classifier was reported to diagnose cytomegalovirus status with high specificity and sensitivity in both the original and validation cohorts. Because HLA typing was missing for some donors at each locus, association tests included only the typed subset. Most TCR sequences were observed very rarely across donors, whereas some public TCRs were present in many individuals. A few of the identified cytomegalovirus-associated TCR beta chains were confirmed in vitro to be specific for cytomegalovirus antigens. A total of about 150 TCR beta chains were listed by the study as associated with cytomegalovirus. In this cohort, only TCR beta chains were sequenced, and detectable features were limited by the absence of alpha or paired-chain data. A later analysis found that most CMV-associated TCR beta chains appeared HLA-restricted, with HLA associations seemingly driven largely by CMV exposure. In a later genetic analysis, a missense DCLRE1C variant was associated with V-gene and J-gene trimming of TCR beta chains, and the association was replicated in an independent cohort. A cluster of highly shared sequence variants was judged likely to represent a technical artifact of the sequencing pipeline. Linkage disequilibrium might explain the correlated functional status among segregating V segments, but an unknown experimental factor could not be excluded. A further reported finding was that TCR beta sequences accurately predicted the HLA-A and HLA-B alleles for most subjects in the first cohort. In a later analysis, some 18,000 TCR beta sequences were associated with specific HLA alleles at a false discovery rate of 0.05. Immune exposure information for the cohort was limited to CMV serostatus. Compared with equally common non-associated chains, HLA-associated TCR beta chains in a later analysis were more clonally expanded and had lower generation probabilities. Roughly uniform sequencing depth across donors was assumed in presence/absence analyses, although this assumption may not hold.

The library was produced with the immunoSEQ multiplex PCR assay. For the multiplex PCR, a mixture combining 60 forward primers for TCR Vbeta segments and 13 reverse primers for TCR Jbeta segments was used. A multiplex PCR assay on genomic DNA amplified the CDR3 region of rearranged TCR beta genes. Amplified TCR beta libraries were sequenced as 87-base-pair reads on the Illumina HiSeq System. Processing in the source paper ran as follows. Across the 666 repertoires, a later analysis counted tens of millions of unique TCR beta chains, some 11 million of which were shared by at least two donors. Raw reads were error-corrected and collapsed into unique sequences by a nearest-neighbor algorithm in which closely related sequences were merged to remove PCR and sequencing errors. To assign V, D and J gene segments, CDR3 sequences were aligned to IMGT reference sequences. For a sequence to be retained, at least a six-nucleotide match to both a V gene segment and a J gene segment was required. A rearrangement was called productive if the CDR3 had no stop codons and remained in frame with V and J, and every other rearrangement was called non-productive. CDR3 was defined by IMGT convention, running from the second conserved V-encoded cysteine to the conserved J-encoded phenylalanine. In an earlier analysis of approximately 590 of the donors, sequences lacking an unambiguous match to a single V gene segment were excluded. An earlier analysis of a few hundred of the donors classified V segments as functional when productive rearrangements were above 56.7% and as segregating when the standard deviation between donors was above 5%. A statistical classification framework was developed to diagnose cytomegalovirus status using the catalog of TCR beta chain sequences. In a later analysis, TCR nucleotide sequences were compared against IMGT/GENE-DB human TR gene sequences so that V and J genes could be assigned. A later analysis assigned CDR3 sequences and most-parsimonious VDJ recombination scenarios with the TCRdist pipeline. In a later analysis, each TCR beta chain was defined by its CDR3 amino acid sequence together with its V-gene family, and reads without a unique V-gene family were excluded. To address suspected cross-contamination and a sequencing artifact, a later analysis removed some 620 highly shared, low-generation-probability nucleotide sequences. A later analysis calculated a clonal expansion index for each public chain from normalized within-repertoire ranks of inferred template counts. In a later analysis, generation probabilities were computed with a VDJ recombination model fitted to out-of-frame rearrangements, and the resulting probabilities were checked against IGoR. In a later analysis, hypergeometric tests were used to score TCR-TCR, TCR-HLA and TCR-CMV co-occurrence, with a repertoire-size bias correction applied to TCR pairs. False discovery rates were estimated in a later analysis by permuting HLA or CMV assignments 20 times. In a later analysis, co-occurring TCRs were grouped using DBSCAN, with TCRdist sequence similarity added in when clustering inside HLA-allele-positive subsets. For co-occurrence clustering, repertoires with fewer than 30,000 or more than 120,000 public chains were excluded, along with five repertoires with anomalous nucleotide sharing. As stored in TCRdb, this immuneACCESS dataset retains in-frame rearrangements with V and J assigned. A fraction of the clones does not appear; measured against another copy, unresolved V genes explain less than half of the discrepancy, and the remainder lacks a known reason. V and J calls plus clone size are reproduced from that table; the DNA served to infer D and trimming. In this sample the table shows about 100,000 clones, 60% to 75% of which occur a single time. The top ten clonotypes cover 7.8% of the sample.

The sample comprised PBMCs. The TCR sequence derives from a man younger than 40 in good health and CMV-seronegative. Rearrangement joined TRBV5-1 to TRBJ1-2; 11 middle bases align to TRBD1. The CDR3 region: CASSLGQGALGYGYTF. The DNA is TGCGCCAGCAGCTTAGGACAGGGGGCACTCGGCTATGGCTACACCTTC.